This T cell receptor beta chain is from a study of early T cells in non-severe SARS-CoV-2 infection. Background on the study: With bulk RNA from unsorted whole blood as input, sequencing yielded unpaired chains. Study-level points and caveats: Anti-spike CD8 responses were favored in VDJdb matching, and private and CD4 specificities were missed.

Individual cDNA molecules received unique molecular identifiers. TCRdb re-derived calls from the 5' RACE reads in MiXCR, one entry per CDR3 protein. The top ten clones hold about 8.2% of a sample with about 83,000 distinct CDR3 sequences, 10% of them seen once. V dropped 6 bases and J dropped 1; count of bases not matched to a gene: 9. Germline V gene data show CDR1 as ENHRY and CDR2 as SYGVKD. The length of the CDR3 is 15 residues. This clonotype has ten or more counts. Its matching antigen is unknown. The chain joins TRBV10-3 to TRBJ2-7; TRBD1 agrees at 7 bases. The input for sequencing was whole blood, taken at baseline. The sequence was obtained from an adult who was a healthcare worker with PCR-confirmed SARS-CoV-2 infection or an uninfected control (not recorded which). Here the CDR3 reads CAIRSGTAPSYEQYF. The CDR3 DNA reads as TGTGCCATCAGATCCGGGACAGCCCCATCCTACGAGCAGTACTTC.